The clone carrying this T cell receptor beta chain occurred a few times. The data belong to a study of blood T cell repertoires in COVID-19. Original processing methods: Estimated nucleated cell counts came from reference gene primer amplification. The table came from immunoSEQ multiplex PCR; TCRdb's copy has only in-frame clones and leaves some out. The V and J calls and clone size were taken over from that table, and D and trimming were inferred from the DNA. This sample carries tens of thousands of clones, 70% to 80% of them seen once, and the ten largest clones take about 2.1%. Germline CDR1 MGHDK, CDR2 SYGVNS. V shed 3 bases and J 2 bases; nucleotides not matched to a gene: 6. The CDR3 is 16 residues long.

The rearrangement links TRBV25-1 to TRBJ2-2; 7 bases are shared with TRBD1. Sequences were obtained from peripheral blood. This TCR came from a man between 70 and 80 years old with COVID-19, enrolled during active disease. The CDR3 DNA reads TGTGCCAGCAGTGATAGGGGGCAGGGAAACACCGGGGAGCTGTTTTTT. It specifies CASSDRGQGNTGELFF. Combining the CDR3 with reference TRBV25-1 and TRBJ2-2 gives the whole variable domain EADIYQTPRYLVIGTGKKITLECSQTMGHDKMYWYQQDPGMELHLIHYSYGVNSTEKGDLSSESTVSRIRTEHFPLTLESARPSHTSQYLCASSDRGQGNTGELFFGEGSRLTVL.